These 9 T cell receptor beta chains were sequenced from one sample in a study of blood T cell repertoires in COVID-19. TCRdb keeps only in-frame clones here, not all; method: immunoSEQ multiplex PCR. Altogether approximately 170,000 clones are present, approximately 86% being singletons, with the ten largest covering 2.5%. The sequencing input was peripheral blood. The source of these receptors is a woman over 75 with COVID-19, enrolled during active disease.

V gene TRBV20-1 combines with J gene TRBJ2-7, with D possibly matching TRBD1 (6 bases). Trimming shortened V by 3 bases and J by 2 bases, and 11 bases separated the two germline ends. The CDR3 totals 13 residues. The germline V gene encodes CDR1 DFQATT and CDR2 SNEGSKA (reference sequence). Here the CDR3 reads CSASPGDPYEQYF. The CDR3 region has the DNA TGCAGTGCTAGTCCAGGGGATCCCTACGAGCAGTACTTC.

V is TRBV4-3 and J is TRBJ1-2; the match to TRBD1 covers 8 bases. The length of the CDR3 is 13 residues. The germline V gene encodes CDR1 LGHNA and CDR2 YSLEER. The ends lost 6 bases at V and 7 bases at J; junction bases unmatched: 7. CDR3 loop: CASSPGQGGGYTF. The CDR3 bases are TGCGCCAGCAGTCCCGGACAGGGAGGTGGCTACACCTTC.

The gene calls are TRBV25-1 and TRBJ2-5; 10 bases align to TRBD2. The CDR3 spans 14 residues. Per the germline V gene, CDR1 is MGHDK and CDR2 is SYGVNS. The V gene end was trimmed by 6 bases and the J gene end by 5 bases; junction bases not matched to a gene: 6. The CDR3 loop reads CASSAGLARETQYF. The CDR3 DNA is TGTGCCAGCAGCGCGGGACTAGCGCGGGAGACCCAGTACTTC.

This clone was counted once. The genes are TRBV3-1 (or the pseudogene TRBV3-2) and TRBJ1-4, with TRBD1 matching 8 bases. CDR3 size: 18 residues. Trimming removed 0 bases from V and 4 bases from J; junction bases left unmatched: 10. Germline-derived CDR1 and CDR2 are LGHDT and YNNKEL (reference sequence). Here the CDR3 DNA reads TGTGCCAGCAGCCAAGAATTTATCAGGGGGCTCGGTAATGAAAAACTGTTTTTT. Translation: CASSQEFIRGLGNEKLFF.

The rearrangement links TRBV29-1 to TRBJ2-1; 11 positions agree with TRBD2. Germline V lookup: CDR1 SQVTM, CDR2 ANQGSEA. This CDR3 region has 15 residues. Trimming took 5 bases from V and 7 from J; bases not matched to a gene: 10. CDR3 loop: CSVLDPTSGSNEQFF. The CDR3 DNA is TGCAGCGTTCTCGATCCCACTAGCGGGAGTAATGAGCAGTTCTTC.

This chain links TRBV7-3 with TRBJ1-1, with D maybe TRBD1 (5 bases). The CDR3 spans 14 residues. Trimming cost V 5 bases and J 5 bases, with 15 bases left between them. The germline CDR1 and CDR2 sequences are SGHTA and FQGTGA. For the CDR3, the DNA is TGTGCCAGCAGCGCACAGGTCCCTGGAACTGAAGCTTTCTTT. Amino acids: CASSAQVPGTEAFF. The full variable domain, its missing parts supplied by reference TRBV7-3 and TRBJ1-1, is GAGVSQTPSNKVTEKGKYVELRCDPISGHTALYWYRQSLGQGPEFLIYFQGTGAADDSGLPNDRFFAVRPEGSVSTLKIQRTERGDSAVYLCASSAQVPGTEAFFGQGTRLTVV.

CDR3 nucleotides: TGTGCCAGCAGCTTAAATAGCGGGGCAATAGATACGCAGTATTTT. Translation gives CASSLNSGAIDTQYF. The V gene is TRBV7-3, the J gene TRBJ2-3, with 8 bases matching TRBD2. Germline CDR1 is SGHTA and CDR2 is FQGTGA. The V segment lost 1 base and the J segment 5 bases; nucleotides outside the gene matches: 5. The CDR3 consists of 15 residues.

Regarding this clone: Other DNA sequences in the sample encode the same CDR3. This chain joins TRBV19 and TRBJ2-2, with TRBD1 as a possible D gene (5 bases). The CDR3 totals 15 residues. Germline CDR1 reads LNHDA; CDR2 reads SQIVND (reference sequence). V was trimmed by 3 bases and J by 0 bases, leaving 8 bases between them. Written as DNA, the CDR3 is TGTGCCAGTAGTATCACAGGACCGAACACCGGGGAGCTGTTTTTT. Protein: CASSITGPNTGELFF.

The CDR3 spells CASSQEPRAETQYF. Written as DNA, the CDR3 is TGTGCCAGCAGCCAAGAACCCAGGGCAGAGACCCAGTACTTC. The V gene is TRBV4-2, the J gene TRBJ2-5; a weak D match, TRBD1 (5 bases). Germline lookup yields CDR1 LGHNA and CDR2 YNFKEQ. V was shortened by 0 bases and J by 4 bases, with 9 bases between the two germline ends. The CDR3 length is 14 residues.